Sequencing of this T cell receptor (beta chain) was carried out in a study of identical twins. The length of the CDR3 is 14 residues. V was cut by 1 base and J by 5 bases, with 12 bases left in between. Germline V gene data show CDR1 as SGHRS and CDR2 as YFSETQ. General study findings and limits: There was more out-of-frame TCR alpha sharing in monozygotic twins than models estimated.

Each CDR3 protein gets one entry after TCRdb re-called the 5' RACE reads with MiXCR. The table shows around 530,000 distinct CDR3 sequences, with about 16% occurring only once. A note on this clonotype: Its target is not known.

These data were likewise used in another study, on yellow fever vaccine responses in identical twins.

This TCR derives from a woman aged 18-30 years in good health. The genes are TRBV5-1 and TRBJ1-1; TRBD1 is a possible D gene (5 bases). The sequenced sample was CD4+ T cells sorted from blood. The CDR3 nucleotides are TGCGCCAGCAGCTTGAAGCGAGGGGTTACTGAAGCTTTCTTT. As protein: CASSLKRGVTEAFF.